The 24 T cell receptor beta chains reported below all come from one sample, sequenced in a study of cytomegalovirus exposure and HLA in healthy donors. The PCR contained 60 Vbeta and 13 Jbeta primers. Repertoires were generated with immunoSEQ multiplex PCR, while TCRdb's copy carries only in-frame clones and drops some. Its listing shows 150,000 or so clones. What was sequenced was PBMCs. Source of these receptors: a woman in her 50s in good health and CMV-seronegative.

Comments on this clone: This same CDR3 is encoded by further DNA sequences in the sample. V is TRBV6-6 and J is TRBJ1-1, with D perhaps matching TRBD1 (6 bases). The CDR3 is 14 residues long. V was trimmed by 2 bases and J by 1 base, leaving 8 bases between them. Germline assignment: CDR1 MNHNY and CDR2 SVGAGI (reference sequence). As DNA, the CDR3 is TGTGCCAGCAGTTACCGAGGGGGGAACACTGAAGCTTTCTTT. This codes for CASSYRGGNTEAFF.

V and J are TRBV5-6 and TRBJ2-7; D is possibly TRBD2 (5 bases). Germline assignment: CDR1 SGHDT and CDR2 YYEEEE. Trimming took off 4 bases at V and 2 bases at J, with 16 bases between the two ends. The length of the CDR3 is 15 residues. The CDR3 nucleotides read TGTGCCAGCAGCCTCCCCCCAGCGGTGGCCTACGAGCAGTACTTC. Translation: CASSLPPAVAYEQYF.

V usage is TRBV29-1 and J usage is TRBJ1-4; D possibly corresponds to TRBD1 (5 bases). V was cut by 5 bases and J by 5 bases, with 12 bases left in between. Germline lookup yields CDR1 SQVTM and CDR2 ANQGSEA. The CDR3 length is 13 residues. The CDR3 DNA follows: TGCAGCGTTTCGGGGGACGGGAATGAAAAACTGTTTTTT. As protein: CSVSGDGNEKLFF. The variable domain in full, with the rest retrieved from reference TRBV29-1 and TRBJ1-4, is SAVISQKPSRDICQRGTSLTIQCQVDSQVTMMFWYRQQPGQSLTLIATANQGSEATYESGFVIDKFPISRPNLTFSTLTVSNMSPEDSSIYLCSVSGDGNEKLFFGSGTQLSVL.

The chain joins TRBV18 to TRBJ1-5, with D maybe TRBD1 (6 bases). V was clipped by 8 bases and J by 6 bases, with 17 bases between them. This CDR3 comprises 14 residues. Germline V gene sequence: CDR1 KGHSH, CDR2 LQKENI. Here the CDR3 reads CASRASGGGQPQHF. DNA of the CDR3: TGTGCCAGCCGGGCCTCGGGGGGCGGTCAGCCCCAGCATTTT.

The J gene is TRBJ2-3, the V gene TRBV9; TRBD2 agrees at 7 bases. Germline lookup yields CDR1 SGDLS and CDR2 YYNGEE. There are 15 residues in the CDR3. V gave up 2 bases and J gave up 4 bases; unmatched junction bases: 7. CDR3 nucleotide sequence: TGTGCCAGCAGCGTCCCACGCGGGAGTTCAGATACGCAGTATTTT. It encodes CASSVPRGSSDTQYF.

The chain uses TRBV7-2 and TRBJ2-1; D unresolved. This CDR3 is built from 15 residues. The V gene lost 5 bases and the J gene lost 4 bases, with 15 bases spanning the gap. Germline V lookup: CDR1 SGHTA, CDR2 FQGNSA. CDR3 bases: TGTGCCAGCAGCCCCCCGGGTAGCTTTTACAATGAGCAGTTCTTC. Protein product: CASSPPGSFYNEQFF.

The gene calls are TRBV5-1 and TRBJ2-2; D perhaps matches TRBD2 (6 bases). This CDR3 spans 16 amino acids. V was trimmed by 0 bases and J by 4 bases, leaving 13 bases between them. Germline V gene lookup returns CDR1 SGHRS and CDR2 YFSETQ. The CDR3 DNA sequence: TGCGCCAGCAGCTTGGCCGGAGGGCTGGCCACCGGGGAGCTGTTTTTT. Its protein is CASSLAGGLATGELFF.

The gene calls are TRBV4-2 and TRBJ1-2, with D possibly being TRBD1 (5 bases). The V end lost 0 bases, the J end lost 8 bases, and 16 bases lay between the germline ends. Germline lookup yields CDR1 LGHNA and CDR2 YNFKEQ. The CDR3 is 15 amino acids. The CDR3 region is CASSQDNARVGGYTF. Written as DNA, the CDR3 is TGTGCCAGCAGCCAAGATAACGCCAGGGTGGGCGGCTACACCTTC.

The rearrangement uses TRBV4-3 and TRBJ2-2, with TRBD2 as a possible D gene (5 bases). The germline V gene has CDR1 LGHNA and CDR2 YSLEER. This CDR3 has 12 residues. V was shortened by 3 bases and J by 8 bases, with 7 bases between the two germline ends. The CDR3 bases are TGCGCCAGCAGCCACCCGGGGGGGGAGCTGTTTTTT. Its translation is CASSHPGGELFF.

The J gene is TRBJ2-1, the V gene TRBV4-1, with TRBD2 matching over 9 bases. Germline-derived CDR1 and CDR2 are MGHRA and YSYEKL. The CDR3 covers 19 residues. After removal of 0 bases from V and 7 bases from J, the junction contained 16 bases not matched to a gene. The CDR3 loop is CASSQDRMRGGPPANEQFF. CDR3 coding DNA: TGCGCCAGCAGCCAAGATCGAATGCGGGGGGGCCCCCCCGCTAATGAGCAGTTCTTC.

The chain combines TRBV7-8 with TRBJ1-3; D uncertain. Trimming cost V 8 bases and J 0 bases, with 11 bases left between them. Germline V gene lookup returns CDR1 SGHVS and CDR2 FQNEAQ. CDR3 length: 14 residues. The CDR3: CASRGSVSGNTIYF. CDR3 in DNA: TGTGCCAGCCGGGGTTCGGTCTCTGGAAACACCATATATTTT.

V gene TRBV9 combines with J gene TRBJ2-1; D gene uncertain. Germline lookup yields CDR1 SGDLS and CDR2 YYNGEE. CDR3 size: 13 residues. Between the trimmed V and J ends, which lost 0 bases and 6 bases, there was a span of 7 bases. This CDR3 reads CASSVGPGNEQFF. For the CDR3, the DNA is TGTGCCAGCAGCGTAGGTCCGGGCAATGAGCAGTTCTTC.

V gene TRBV5-4 combines with J gene TRBJ2-1; no reliable D call. V dropped 6 bases and J dropped 5 bases, with 9 bases sitting between them. Germline V gene sequence: CDR1 SGHNT, CDR2 YYREEE (reference sequence). The CDR3 loop spans 12 amino acids. CDR3 sequence reads: CASNNRNNEQFF. CDR3 DNA: TGTGCCAGCAACAACAGAAACAATGAGCAGTTCTTC.

J is TRBJ2-3 and V is TRBV4-2; TRBD2 matches 7 bases. Looked up from germline, CDR1 is LGHNA and CDR2 is YNFKEQ. The J segment lost 0 bases and the V segment lost 4 bases, leaving 7 bases of the junction unmatched. This CDR3 has 16 residues. The CDR3 region has the DNA TGTGCCAGCAGCCCCTCACTAGCGTCTAGCACAGATACGCAGTATTTT. The encoded protein is CASSPSLASSTDTQYF.

This chain uses TRBV6-6 with TRBJ1-2; D perhaps matches TRBD1 (6 bases). Germline CDR1 MNHNY, CDR2 SVGAGI (reference sequence). The V end was cut by 6 bases, the J end by 2 bases, with 10 bases between. The CDR3 is made up of 13 amino acids. The chain's CDR3 is CASSNTGNYGYTF. The CDR3 DNA is TGTGCCAGCAGCAATACAGGGAACTATGGCTACACCTTC.

The chain combines TRBV7-9 with TRBJ2-1, with D possibly being TRBD1 (5 bases). This CDR3 has 13 amino acids. From germline, CDR1 is SEHNR and CDR2 FQNEAQ (reference sequence). V was shortened by 3 bases and J by 4 bases, with 7 bases between the two germline ends. CDR3 sequence: CASSFRDYNEQFF. The DNA for the CDR3 is TGTGCCAGCAGCTTCAGGGATTACAATGAGCAGTTCTTC.

The chain couples TRBV28 to TRBJ1-6, with 7 bases that match TRBD1. Germline CDR1 and CDR2: MDHEN and SYDVKM. There are 11 residues in the CDR3. V shed 8 bases, J shed 10 bases, and the junction held 2 bases outside the gene matches. DNA for the CDR3: TGTGCCAGCGGGACAGACTCACCCCTCCACTTT. This sequence encodes CASGTDSPLHF.

The chain combines TRBV18 with TRBJ2-1, with TRBD1 as a possible D gene (5 bases). CDR1 is KGHSH, CDR2 LQKENI, per germline. Trimming shortened V by 2 bases and J by 3 bases, and 8 bases separated the two germline ends. This CDR3 is 14 amino acids long. The chain's CDR3 is CASSPGQGYNEQFF. The CDR3 DNA is TGTGCCAGCTCACCAGGGCAGGGCTACAATGAGCAGTTCTTC.

V and J are TRBV7-9 and TRBJ1-1; D unclear. Germline values: CDR1 SEHNR, CDR2 FQNEAQ (reference sequence). Trimming stripped 3 bases from V and 8 bases from J, with 10 bases between. The CDR3 is made up of 12 amino acids. The CDR3 loop reads CASSFELSEAFF. The DNA for the CDR3 is TGTGCCAGCAGCTTTGAGTTGTCCGAAGCTTTCTTT.

As for this clone: Germline and junction disagree at one end, which may indicate a read error. This sequence joins TRBV7-7 and TRBJ2-2, with 7 bases matching TRBD1. The germline CDR1 and CDR2 sequences are SSHAT and FNYEAQ (reference sequence). CDR3 length equals 15 residues. The CDR3 coding sequence is TGTGCTAGCAGCCTGACAGGGACGGACACCGGGGAGCTGTTTTTT. Translating gives CASSLTGTDTGELFF.

CDR3 residues: CAWGGWREDETQYF. Written as DNA, the CDR3 is TGTGCCTGGGGGGGCTGGCGGGAGGATGAGACCCAGTACTTC. The chain is built from TRBV30 and TRBJ2-5; 8 nucleotides agree with TRBD2. Trimming cost V 5 bases and J 5 bases; bases outside gene matches: 10. Germline CDR1 and CDR2: GTSNPN and SVGIG (reference sequence). The CDR3 totals 14 residues.

This chain joins TRBV5-4 and TRBJ1-5; D remains ambiguous. V shed 1 base and J shed 4 bases, with 6 bases lying between them. Germline-derived CDR1 and CDR2 are SGHNT and YYREEE (reference sequence). The CDR3 totals 13 residues. The CDR3 DNA reads TGTGCCAGCAGCTTGTCAGGAAATCAGCCCCAGCATTTT. Translating gives CASSLSGNQPQHF.

The genes are TRBV19 and TRBJ2-1, with D perhaps matching TRBD2 (6 bases). With 4 bases removed from V and 6 bases from J, the gap between germline ends came to 13 bases. The length of the CDR3 is 14 residues. Germline V gene data show CDR1 as LNHDA and CDR2 as SQIVND (reference sequence). CDR3 sequence reads: CASSTTSPPNEQFF. The CDR3 DNA is TGTGCCAGTAGTACGACTAGTCCCCCCAATGAGCAGTTCTTC.

This sequence joins TRBV7-2 and TRBJ2-2, with 8 bases identical to TRBD2. From germline, CDR1 is SGHTA and CDR2 FQGNSA. V was clipped by 5 bases and J by 2 bases; unmatched bases: 7. The CDR3 loop spans 16 amino acids. CDR3 loop: CASSVAGTRNTGELFF. The CDR3 DNA reads as TGTGCCAGCAGCGTGGCCGGGACTAGAAACACCGGGGAGCTGTTTTTT.